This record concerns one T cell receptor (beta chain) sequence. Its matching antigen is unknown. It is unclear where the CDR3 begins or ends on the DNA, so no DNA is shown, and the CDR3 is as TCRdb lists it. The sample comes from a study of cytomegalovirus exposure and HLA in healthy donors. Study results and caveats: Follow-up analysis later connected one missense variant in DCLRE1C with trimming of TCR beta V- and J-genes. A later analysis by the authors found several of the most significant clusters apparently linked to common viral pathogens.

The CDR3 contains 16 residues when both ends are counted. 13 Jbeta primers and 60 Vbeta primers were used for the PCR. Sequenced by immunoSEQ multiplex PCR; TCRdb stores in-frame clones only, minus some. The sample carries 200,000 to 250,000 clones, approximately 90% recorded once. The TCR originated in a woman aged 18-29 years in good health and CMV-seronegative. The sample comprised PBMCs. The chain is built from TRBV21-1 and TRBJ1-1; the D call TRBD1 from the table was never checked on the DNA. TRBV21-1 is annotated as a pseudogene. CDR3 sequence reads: CASSKTAVGRGTEAFF.